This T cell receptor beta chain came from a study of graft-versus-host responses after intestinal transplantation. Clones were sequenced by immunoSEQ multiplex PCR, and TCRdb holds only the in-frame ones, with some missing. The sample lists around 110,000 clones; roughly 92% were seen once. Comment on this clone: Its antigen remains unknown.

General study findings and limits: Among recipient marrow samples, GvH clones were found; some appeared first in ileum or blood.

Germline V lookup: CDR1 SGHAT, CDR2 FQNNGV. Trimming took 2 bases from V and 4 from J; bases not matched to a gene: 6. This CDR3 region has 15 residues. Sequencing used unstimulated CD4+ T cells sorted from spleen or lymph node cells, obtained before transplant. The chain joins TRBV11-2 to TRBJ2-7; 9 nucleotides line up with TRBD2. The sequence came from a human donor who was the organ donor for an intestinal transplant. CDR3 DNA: TGTGCCAGCAGCTTACAGGCGGGAGGGGGGTACGAGCAGTACTTC. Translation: CASSLQAGGGYEQYF.